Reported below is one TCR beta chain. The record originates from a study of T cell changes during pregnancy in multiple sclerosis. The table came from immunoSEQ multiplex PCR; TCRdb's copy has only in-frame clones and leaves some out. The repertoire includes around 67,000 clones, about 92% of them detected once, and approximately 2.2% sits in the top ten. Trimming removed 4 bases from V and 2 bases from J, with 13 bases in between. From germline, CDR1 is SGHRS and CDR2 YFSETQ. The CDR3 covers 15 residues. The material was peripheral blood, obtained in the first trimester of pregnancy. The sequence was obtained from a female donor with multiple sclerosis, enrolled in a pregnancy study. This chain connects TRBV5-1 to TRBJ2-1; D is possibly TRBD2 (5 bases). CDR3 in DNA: TGCGCCAGCAGCCCGGGCCTAGCTACCTACAATGAGCAGTTCTTC. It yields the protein CASSPGLATYNEQFF.